This is a list of T cell receptor beta chains from one sample in a study of blood T cell repertoires in COVID-19. Profiled with immunoSEQ multiplex PCR; TCRdb holds only in-frame clones, not every one. Among tens of thousands of clones listed, roughly 90% were seen once. Material for sequencing was peripheral blood. All receptors derive from a human donor with active COVID-19. The donor label of this sample is uncertain. CDR3s include the opening cysteine and the closing phenylalanine or tryptophan. A D gene is named only where the DNA matches it firmly. Rows may omit the clone size; those that give it use once, few, many or a size class.

J gene,V gene,clone size,D gene,CDR3 DNA,CDR3 protein
TRBJ1-1,TRBV19,-,-,TGTGCCAGTAGTATCGCAAGTCGAGATGCTGAAGCTTTCTTT,CASSIASRDAEAFF
TRBJ1-3,TRBV6-5,-,-,TGTGCCAGCAGTTACGGGGGGGGGACCGGAAACACCATATATTTT,CASSYGGGTGNTIYF
TRBJ2-7,TRBV6-6,-,TRBD2,TGTGCCAGCAGTCGGGGTCTAGCGGGTCCGTCCATCTACGAGCAGTACTTC,CASSRGLAGPSIYEQYF
TRBJ1-6,TRBV4-2,-,-,TGTGCCAGCAGCCAAGATTCGGCAGGTAGCTCCTATAATTCACCCCTCCACTTT,CASSQDSAGSSYNSPLHF
TRBJ1-1,TRBV6-5,-,-,TGTGCCAGCAGTTCCAGGAACACTGAAGCTTTCTTT,CASSSRNTEAFF
TRBJ2-6,TRBV7-9,-,-,TGTGCCAGCAGCTTAGGATCGGGATCCGGGGCCAACGTCCTGACTTTC,CASSLGSGSGANVLTF
TRBJ2-7,TRBV18,-,TRBD2,TGTGCCAGCTCACCACCGCAGGGAGGGTACGAGCAGTACTTC,CASSPPQGGYEQYF
TRBJ1-5,TRBV7-8,-,TRBD1,TGTGCCAGCAGCTTAGGACAGGGTGATCAGCCCCAGCATTTT,CASSLGQGDQPQHF
TRBJ2-2,TRBV19,-,-,TGTGCCAGTAGTATGATCCGGGTACTTTGGGCCGGGGAGCTGTTTTTT,CASSMIRVLWAGELFF
TRBJ2-7,TRBV6-5,-,TRBD2,TGTGCCAGCAGTTATGTAGCGGGGGGGCAAAACGAGCAGTACTTC,CASSYVAGGQNEQYF
TRBJ1-6,TRBV27,few,TRBD1,TGTGCCAGCAGTTCGACAGGGGGCGATTCACCCCTCCACTTT,CASSSTGGDSPLHF
TRBJ2-7,TRBV19,-,-,TGTGCCAGTAGTCTGGACAGTCCTTATCCCTACGAGCAGTACTTC,CASSLDSPYPYEQYF
TRBJ2-1,TRBV5-1,-,TRBD2,TGCGCCAGCAGTTTTGGGAGCGGGGGCGGTGAGCAGTTCTTC,CASSFGSGGGEQFF
TRBJ2-1,TRBV10-3,-,-,TGTGCCATCATGGCGGGGTTAAACAATGAGCAGTTCTTC,CAIMAGLNNEQFF
TRBJ2-7,TRBV18,-,-,TGTGCCAGCTCACCAGACGACAGGTACGAGCAGTACTTC,CASSPDDRYEQYF
TRBJ2-1,TRBV19,-,TRBD2,TGTGCCAGTAGTATTTGGTCTAGCGGGGGGTACAATGAGCAGTTCTTC,CASSIWSSGGYNEQFF
TRBJ2-2,TRBV4-3,-,TRBD2,TGCGCCAGCAGCCAAGAGCTAGCGGGGCCGAACACCGGGGAGCTGTTTTTT,CASSQELAGPNTGELFF